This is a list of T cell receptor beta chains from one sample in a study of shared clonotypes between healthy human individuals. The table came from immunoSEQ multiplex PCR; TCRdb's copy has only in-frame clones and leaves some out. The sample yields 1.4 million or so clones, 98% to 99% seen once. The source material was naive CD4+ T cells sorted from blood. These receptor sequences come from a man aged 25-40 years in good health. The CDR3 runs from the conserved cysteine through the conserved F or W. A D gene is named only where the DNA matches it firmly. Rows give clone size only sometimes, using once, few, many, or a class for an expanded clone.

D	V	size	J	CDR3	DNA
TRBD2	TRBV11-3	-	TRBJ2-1	CASRLGTSGRRGSSYNEQFF	TGTGCCAGCAGGTTAGGGACTAGCGGGAGGCGAGGGAGCTCCTACAATGAGCAGTTCTTC
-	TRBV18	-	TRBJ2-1	CASSPLRLRYNEQFF	TGTGCCAGCTCACCACTCCGACTTCGCTACAATGAGCAGTTCTTC
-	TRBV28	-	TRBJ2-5	CASTLLPSGETQYF	TGTGCCAGCACCCTTCTACCATCGGGGGAGACCCAGTACTTC
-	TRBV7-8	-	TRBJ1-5	CASSLGVLGVGQPQHF	TGTGCCAGCAGCTTAGGAGTCCTAGGGGTTGGGCAGCCCCAGCATTTT
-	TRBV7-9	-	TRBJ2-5	CASSLPTGERETQYF	TGTGCCAGCAGCTTACCCACCGGGGAGAGGGAGACCCAGTACTTC
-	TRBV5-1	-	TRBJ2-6	CASSLIRAGGANVLTF	TGCGCCAGCAGCTTGATTCGGGCGGGTGGGGCCAACGTCCTGACTTTC
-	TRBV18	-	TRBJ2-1	CASSPGGEQFF	TGTGCCAGCTCACCAGGGGGGGAGCAGTTCTTC
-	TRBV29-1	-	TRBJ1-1	CSVGALTEAFF	TGCAGCGTTGGGGCTCTCACTGAAGCTTTCTTT
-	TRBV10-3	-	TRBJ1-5	CAIAEADQPQHF	TGTGCCATCGCCGAGGCGGACCAGCCCCAGCATTTT
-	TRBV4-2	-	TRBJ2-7	CASSQDFSSGYEQYF	TGTGCCAGCAGCCAAGATTTCAGTTCGGGCTACGAGCAGTACTTC
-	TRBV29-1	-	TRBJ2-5	CSASGPGIQETQYF	TGCAGCGCCTCAGGCCCTGGCATCCAAGAGACCCAGTACTTC
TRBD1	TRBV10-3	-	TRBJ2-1	CAISWDRGSYNEQFF	TGTGCCATCAGTTGGGACAGGGGTTCGTACAATGAGCAGTTCTTC
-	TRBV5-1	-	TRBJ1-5	CASSVDSYSNQPQHF	TGCGCCAGCAGCGTGGACAGCTATAGCAATCAGCCCCAGCATTTT
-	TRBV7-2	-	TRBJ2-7	CASSSRAPRDEQYF	TGTGCCAGCAGCAGCAGAGCCCCCCGGGACGAGCAGTACTTC
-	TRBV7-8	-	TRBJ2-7	CASSLDSTYEQYF	TGTGCCAGCAGCTTAGACAGCACCTACGAGCAGTACTTC
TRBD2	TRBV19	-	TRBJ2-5	CASSIPGTKRETQYF	TGTGCCAGTAGTATCCCCGGGACTAAGAGGGAGACCCAGTACTTC
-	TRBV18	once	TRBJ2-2	CASSPPNQGNTGELFF	TGTGCCAGCTCACCACCGAACCAGGGCAACACCGGGGAGCTGTTTTTT
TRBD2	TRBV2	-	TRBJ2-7	CAASGRPYEQYF	TGTGCCGCTAGCGGGAGACCCTACGAGCAGTACTTC
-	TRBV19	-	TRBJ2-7	CASSMGQLAAEQYF	TGTGCCAGTAGTATGGGGCAGCTGGCGGCCGAGCAGTACTTC
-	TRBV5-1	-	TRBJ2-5	CASSFYTQETQYF	TGCGCCAGCAGCTTCTACACACAAGAGACCCAGTACTTC
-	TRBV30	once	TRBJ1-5	CAWRVGHNQPQHF	TGTGCCTGGAGAGTAGGGCACAATCAGCCCCAGCATTTT
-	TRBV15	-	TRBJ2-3	CATSPNIGSDTQYF	TGTGCCACCAGCCCGAATATCGGGTCCGATACGCAGTATTTT
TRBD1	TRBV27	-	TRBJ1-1	CASSGTVRGEAFF	TGTGCCAGCAGTGGTACAGTCAGGGGGGAAGCTTTCTTT
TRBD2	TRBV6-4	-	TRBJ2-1	CASSDSGGRSPSEQFF	TGTGCCAGCAGTGACTCGGGCGGGAGATCCCCTAGTGAGCAGTTCTTC
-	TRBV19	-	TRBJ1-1	CASSIYLVGADTEAFF	TGTGCCAGTAGTATATATCTTGTGGGCGCCGACACTGAAGCTTTCTTT
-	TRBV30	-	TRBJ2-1	CAWSQTRWVNEQFF	TGTGCCTGGAGTCAGACTAGGTGGGTGAATGAGCAGTTCTTC
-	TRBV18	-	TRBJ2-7	CASSPPGGGSYEQYF	TGTGCCAGCTCACCACCGGGTGGGGGCTCCTACGAGCAGTACTTC
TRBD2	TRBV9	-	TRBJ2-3	CASSTRTSGTTDTQYF	TGTGCCAGCAGCACCAGGACTAGCGGGACCACAGATACGCAGTATTTT
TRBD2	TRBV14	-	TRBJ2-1	CASSQSGSRKFF	TGTGCCAGCAGCCAGAGCGGGAGTCGGAAATTCTTC
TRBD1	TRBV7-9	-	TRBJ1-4	CASSPHPRGTAATNEKLFF	TGTGCCAGCAGCCCACATCCCCGCGGGACAGCTGCAACTAATGAAAAACTGTTTTTT
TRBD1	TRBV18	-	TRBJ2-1	CASKQGSYNEQFF	TGTGCCAGTAAACAGGGGAGCTACAATGAGCAGTTCTTC
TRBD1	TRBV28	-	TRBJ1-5	CASIPPKGAPGQPQHF	TGTGCCAGCATCCCTCCCAAGGGGGCGCCTGGTCAGCCCCAGCATTTT
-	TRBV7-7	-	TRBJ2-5	CASSLGGPSGTQYF	TGTGCCAGCAGCCTGGGGGGACCCTCGGGGACCCAGTACTTC
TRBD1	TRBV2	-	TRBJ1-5	CASSTAIPGQGLEPQHF	TGTGCCAGCAGTACCGCAATACCGGGACAGGGATTGGAGCCCCAGCATTTT
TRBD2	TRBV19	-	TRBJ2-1	CASSIRGGSDNEQFF	TGTGCCAGTAGTATAAGAGGCGGGAGCGACAATGAGCAGTTCTTC
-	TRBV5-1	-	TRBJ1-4	CASSLGNRGPAGKLFF	TGCGCCAGCAGCTTGGGGAACCGGGGCCCAGCGGGAAAACTGTTTTTT
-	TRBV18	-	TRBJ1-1	CASSPGGETEAFF	TGTGCCAGCTCACCGGGGGGAGAAACTGAAGCTTTCTTT
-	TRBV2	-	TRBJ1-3	CASSTEGTSGNTIYF	TGTGCCAGCAGTACAGAAGGGACCTCTGGAAACACCATATATTTT
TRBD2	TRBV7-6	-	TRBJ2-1	CASSLLAGVKNEQFF	TGTGCCAGCAGCTTGCTAGCGGGAGTTAAAAATGAGCAGTTCTTC
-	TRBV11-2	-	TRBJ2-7	CASSLVRDSYEQYF	TGTGCCAGCAGCTTAGTCAGGGATTCCTACGAGCAGTACTTC
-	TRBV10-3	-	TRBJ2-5	CAIMGEAGETQYF	TGTGCCATCATGGGGGAAGCGGGAGAGACCCAGTACTTC
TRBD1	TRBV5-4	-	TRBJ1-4	CASSHDRGGRKLFF	TGTGCCAGCAGCCATGACAGGGGGGGGCGAAAACTGTTTTTT
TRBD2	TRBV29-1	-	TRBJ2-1	CSVVRGRAPNEQFF	TGCAGCGTTGTACGGGGGAGGGCCCCCAATGAGCAGTTCTTC
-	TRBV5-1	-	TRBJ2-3	CASSSGDTDTQYF	TGCGCCAGCAGCTCCGGGGACACAGATACGCAGTATTTT
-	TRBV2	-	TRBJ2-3	CASSLGVVGTDTQYF	TGTGCCAGCAGTTTGGGGGTGGTGGGCACAGATACGCAGTATTTT
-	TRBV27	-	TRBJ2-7	CASSSPSRDPYEQYF	TGTGCCAGCAGTAGCCCCAGTAGGGACCCCTACGAGCAGTACTTC
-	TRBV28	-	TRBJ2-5	CASSLSGRTQYF	TGTGCCAGCAGTTTATCCGGGAGGACCCAGTACTTC
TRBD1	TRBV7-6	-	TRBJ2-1	CASSIGFDSGTGEANEQFF	TGTGCCAGCAGCATAGGCTTTGATTCCGGGACAGGGGAAGCCAATGAGCAGTTCTTC
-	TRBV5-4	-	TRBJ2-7	CASSRGGAVGEQYF	TGTGCCAGCAGCCGCGGAGGGGCGGTCGGGGAGCAGTACTTC
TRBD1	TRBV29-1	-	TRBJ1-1	CSVDRGADEAFF	TGCAGCGTGGACAGGGGGGCGGATGAAGCTTTCTTT
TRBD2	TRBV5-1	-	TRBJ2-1	CASSLGGRAYNEQFF	TGCGCCAGCAGCTTGGGAGGGAGGGCCTACAATGAGCAGTTCTTC
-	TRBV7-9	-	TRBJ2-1	CASSKDRSHNEQFF	TGTGCCAGCAGCAAAGACAGGTCCCACAATGAGCAGTTCTTC
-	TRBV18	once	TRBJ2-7	CASSPFSGSYEQYF	TGTGCCAGCTCACCATTTAGCGGCTCCTACGAGCAGTACTTC